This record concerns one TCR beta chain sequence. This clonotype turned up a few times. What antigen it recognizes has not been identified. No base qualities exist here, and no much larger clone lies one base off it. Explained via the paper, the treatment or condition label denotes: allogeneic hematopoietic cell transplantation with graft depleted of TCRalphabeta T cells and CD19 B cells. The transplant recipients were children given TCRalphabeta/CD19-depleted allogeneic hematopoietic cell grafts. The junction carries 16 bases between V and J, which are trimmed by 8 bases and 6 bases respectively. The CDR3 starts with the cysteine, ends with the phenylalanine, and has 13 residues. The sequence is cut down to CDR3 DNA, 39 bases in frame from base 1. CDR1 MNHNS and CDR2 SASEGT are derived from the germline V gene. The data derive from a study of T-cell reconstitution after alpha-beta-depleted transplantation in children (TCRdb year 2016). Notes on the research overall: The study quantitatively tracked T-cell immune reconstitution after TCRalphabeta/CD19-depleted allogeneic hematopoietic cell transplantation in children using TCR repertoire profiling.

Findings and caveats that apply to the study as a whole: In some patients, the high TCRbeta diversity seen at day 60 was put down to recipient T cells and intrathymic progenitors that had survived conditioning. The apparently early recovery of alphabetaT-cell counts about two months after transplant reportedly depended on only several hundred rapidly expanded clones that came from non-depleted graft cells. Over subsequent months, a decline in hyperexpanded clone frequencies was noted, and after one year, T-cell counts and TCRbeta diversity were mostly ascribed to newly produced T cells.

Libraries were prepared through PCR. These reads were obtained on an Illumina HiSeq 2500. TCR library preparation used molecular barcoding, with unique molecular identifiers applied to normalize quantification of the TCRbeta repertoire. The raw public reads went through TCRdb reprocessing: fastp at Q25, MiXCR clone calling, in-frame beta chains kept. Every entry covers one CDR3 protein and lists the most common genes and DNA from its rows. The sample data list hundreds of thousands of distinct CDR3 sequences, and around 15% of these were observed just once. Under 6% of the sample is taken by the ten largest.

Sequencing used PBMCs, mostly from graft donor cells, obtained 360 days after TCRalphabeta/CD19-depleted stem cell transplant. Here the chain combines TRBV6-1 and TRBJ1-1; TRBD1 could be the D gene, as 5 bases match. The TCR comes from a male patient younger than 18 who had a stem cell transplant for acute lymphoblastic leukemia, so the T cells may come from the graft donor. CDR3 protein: CASVRMPGAEAFF. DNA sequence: TGTGCCAGCGTACGGATGCCGGGGGCTGAAGCTTTCTTT.